These 10 T cell receptor beta chains were sequenced from one sample in a study of cytomegalovirus exposure and HLA in healthy donors (dated by TCRdb to 2016 to 2017). Libraries were built with the immunoSEQ multiplex PCR assay. For the multiplex PCR, a mixture combining 60 forward primers for TCR Vbeta segments and 13 reverse primers for TCR Jbeta segments was used. TCRdb took over this immuneACCESS table, retaining in-frame rearrangements with V and J assigned. Such tables are incomplete; in checked studies, under half of the missing clones stem from an unresolved V gene, and the remainder is unexplained. This sample's table lists roughly 190,000 clones. The ten biggest clones cover roughly 6.7% of the sample. The specimen sequenced was PBMCs. Source of these receptors: a man in his thirties or forties in good health and CMV-seronegative.

The J gene is TRBJ2-2, the V gene TRBV7-2, with D possibly being TRBD2 (5 bases). V was trimmed by 5 bases and J by 4 bases, leaving 14 bases between them. Germline V gives CDR1 SGHTA, CDR2 FQGNSA. This CDR3 has 15 amino acids. In DNA form, the CDR3 reads TGTGCCAGCAGCCGACGGGGTATCGGCACCGGGGAGCTGTTTTTT. Amino acid sequence: CASSRRGIGTGELFF.

This chain connects TRBV7-2 to TRBJ1-2; no clear D gene. Germline values: CDR1 SGHTA, CDR2 FQGNSA. CDR3 size: 15 residues. Trimming left V 1 base short and J 4 bases short, with 13 bases between. The CDR3 DNA sequence: TGTGCCAGCAGCTTAGGGGGAGGTTCTTTCTATGGCTACACCTTC. This encodes CASSLGGGSFYGYTF.

This chain links TRBV30 with TRBJ1-4; D gene uncertain. CDR3 length: 13 amino acids. Trimming shortened V by 4 bases and J by 0 bases, and 6 bases separated the two germline ends. The germline V gene encodes CDR1 GTSNPN and CDR2 SVGIG (reference sequence). CDR3 bases: TGTGCCTGGACAGGCACAACTAATGAAAAACTGTTTTTT. Its translation: CAWTGTTNEKLFF.

This chain uses TRBV30 with TRBJ2-7; 14 bases match TRBD2. The germline CDR1 and CDR2 sequences are GTSNPN and SVGIG (reference sequence). V was pared by 4 bases and J by 5 bases, with 7 bases of the junction left unmatched. This CDR3 spans 15 amino acids. The CDR3 sequence: CAWIGTSGSFDEQYF. Here the CDR3 DNA reads TGTGCCTGGATTGGGACTAGCGGGAGTTTCGACGAGCAGTACTTC. The variable domain in full, with the rest retrieved from reference TRBV30 and TRBJ2-7, is SQTIHQWPATLVQPVGSPLSLECTVEGTSNPNLYWYRQAAGRGLQLLFYSVGIGQISSEVPQNLSASRPQDRQFILSSKKLLLSDSGFYLCAWIGTSGSFDEQYFGPGTRLTVT.

The V and J genes are TRBV27 and TRBJ1-1; the D gene is possibly TRBD1 (5 bases). The V gene's germline CDR1 is MNHEY and CDR2 SMNVEV (reference sequence). V dropped 3 bases and J dropped 3 bases, with 8 bases sitting between them. This CDR3 comprises 13 residues. For the CDR3, the DNA is TGTGCCAGCAGTTTGGGACTGTACACTGAAGCTTTCTTT. Translation: CASSLGLYTEAFF.

The chain couples TRBV19 to TRBJ2-2, with D possibly TRBD1 on 5 matching bases. The CDR3 has 17 amino acids. With 0 bases removed from V and 2 bases from J, the gap between germline ends came to 13 bases. From germline, CDR1 is LNHDA and CDR2 SQIVND (reference sequence). This chain's CDR3 is CASSIDLVQVNTGELFF. The CDR3 DNA sequence: TGTGCCAGTAGTATAGATCTGGTACAGGTAAACACCGGGGAGCTGTTTTTT.

This chain connects TRBV5-6 to TRBJ2-1, with D possibly being TRBD2 (5 bases). CDR3 length: 12 amino acids. Germline values: CDR1 SGHDT, CDR2 YYEEEE. V lost 3 bases and J lost 10, with 11 bases in between. CDR3 sequence: CASSWSGYEQFF. In nucleotides, the CDR3 is TGTGCCAGCAGCTGGTCGGGGTACGAGCAGTTCTTC.

The rearrangement links TRBV18 to TRBJ1-2; 7 bases fit TRBD1. The V gene end was trimmed by 0 bases and the J gene end by 4 bases; junction bases not matched to a gene: 8. Germline CDR1 KGHSH, CDR2 LQKENI. CDR3 length: 16 amino acids. CDR3 in amino acids: CASSPPLRQGPYGYTF. The CDR3 DNA is TGTGCCAGCTCACCACCCCTCCGACAGGGACCCTATGGCTACACCTTC.

The CDR3: CASSFQGALDSPLHF. The CDR3, as DNA: TGTGCCAGCAGCTTTCAGGGGGCTCTGGATTCACCCCTCCACTTT. V usage is TRBV11-2 and J usage is TRBJ1-6; TRBD1 matches at 8 bases. Germline lookup yields CDR1 SGHAT and CDR2 FQNNGV. The V and J ends lost 3 bases and 8 bases, in that order; junction bases with no gene match: 6. The CDR3 has 15 amino acids.

Of note for this clone: In the same sample, other DNA sequences code for this CDR3. The rearrangement links TRBV6-5 to TRBJ2-1; D unclear. The CDR3 contains 14 residues. Germline lookup yields CDR1 MNHEY and CDR2 SVGAGI. V shed 2 bases and J shed 7 bases, with 12 bases lying between them. Written as DNA, the CDR3 is TGTGCCAGCAGTTACATGGGCAGAGAGAATGAGCAGTTCTTC. Amino acids: CASSYMGRENEQFF.